A single sample is the source of the 8 T cell receptor beta chains below, sequenced in a study of beta chain features in type 1 diabetes. Expressed TCRB transcripts got sequenced, as all isolated RNA was reverse transcribed. Here immunoSEQ multiplex PCR was the method, and the copy in TCRdb shows in-frame clones only, minus some. The table includes 60,000 or so clones, around three fifths detected once. The sequenced sample was Tregs from blood. These receptor sequences come from a woman aged 18-29 years in good health.

The chain combines TRBV7-2 with TRBJ2-3; D is unclear. V dropped 1 base and J dropped 3 bases, with 11 bases sitting between them. CDR1 and CDR2 (germline): SGHTA, FQGNSA. CDR3 length equals 15 residues. The CDR3 DNA sequence: TGTGCCAGCAGCTTAGTAGACGGGTTTACAGATACGCAGTATTTT. Translated, it gives CASSLVDGFTDTQYF.

The J gene is TRBJ1-1, the V gene TRBV5-1; D is possibly TRBD1 (6 bases). The CDR3 loop spans 15 amino acids. The germline CDR1 and CDR2 sequences are SGHRS and YFSETQ. Trimming pared 4 bases from V and 2 bases from J, leaving 15 bases between. The CDR3 DNA reads as TGCGCCAGCAGCCCCCGACAGGTGACAAACACTGAAGCTTTCTTT. Protein: CASSPRQVTNTEAFF.

This rearrangement joins TRBV4-2 to TRBJ2-2; tentative D call: TRBD1 (6 bases). Germline V gives CDR1 LGHNA, CDR2 YNFKEQ. V was cut by 0 bases and J by 3 bases, with 8 bases left in between. The CDR3 has 15 amino acids. The CDR3 reads CASSQENRDTGELFF. The CDR3 nucleotides are TGTGCCAGCAGCCAAGAGAACAGGGACACCGGGGAGCTGTTTTTT.

This clone was detected only a few times. CDR3 coding DNA: TGCAGCGTTGACGCAGGGCCCTACAATGAGCAGTTCTTC. It codes for CSVDAGPYNEQFF. V usage is TRBV29-1 and J usage is TRBJ2-1; tentatively, D is TRBD1 (5 bases). This CDR3 has 13 residues. Trimming removed 3 bases from V and 2 bases from J, with 8 bases in between. CDR1 is SQVTM, CDR2 ANQGSEA, per germline.

V gene TRBV29-1 combines with J gene TRBJ1-2; D remains ambiguous. The CDR3 runs 14 residues. Germline lookup yields CDR1 SQVTM and CDR2 ANQGSEA. Trimming removed 2 bases at V and 4 bases at J, with 14 bases between. CDR3 DNA sequence: TGCAGCGTTGAAAGCGGGTACTTAGGCTATGGCTACACCTTC. This gives the protein CSVESGYLGYGYTF.

The chain carries TRBV7-2 and TRBJ2-1, with 9 bases aligning to TRBD2. CDR3 length equals 17 residues. Germline-derived CDR1 and CDR2 are SGHTA and FQGNSA. Trimming at V came to 5 bases and at J to 5 bases, leaving 13 bases not matched to a gene. CDR3 amino acids: CASSPGGSGSANNEQFF. In DNA, the CDR3 is TGTGCCAGCAGCCCCGGGGGTAGCGGGAGTGCAAACAATGAGCAGTTCTTC.

The V call is TRBV5-1, the J call TRBJ2-5, with a possible D match to TRBD1 (8 bases). Germline assignment: CDR1 SGHRS and CDR2 YFSETQ. The V gene lost 4 bases and the J gene lost 1 base, with 20 bases spanning the gap. This CDR3 region has 17 residues. CDR3 coding DNA: TGCGCCAGCAGCCATGGGGAGGGACAGGCGATCCAAGAGACCCAGTACTTC. This gives the protein CASSHGEGQAIQETQYF.

This clone showed up just a few times. Written as DNA, the CDR3 is TGTGCCAGCAGTTTTATTAGCGGGAAGGAGGGGACCCAGTACTTC. It is translated as CASSFISGKEGTQYF. J is TRBJ2-5 and V is TRBV7-2, with 8 positions matching TRBD2. Trimming cost V 6 bases and J 7 bases; bases outside gene matches: 13. This CDR3 region has 15 residues. CDR1 SGHTA and CDR2 FQGNSA come from the germline V gene.